This T cell receptor beta chain was obtained from a study of CD8+ T cells in alopecia areata. Treatment noted: oral pan-JAK inhibitor, 5-10 mg twice daily. The authors extracted RNA and reverse transcribed it into cDNA as the sequencing template. TCRdb's table, derived via immunoSEQ multiplex PCR, lists solely in-frame clones and lacks some. The repertoire holds fewer than 250,000 clones, with more than 55% as singletons. Source: CD4+ T cells sorted from blood, taken at week 4, from a patient treated with tofacitinib. The clonotype comes from a human donor with alopecia areata.

CDR3 region: CASSPGRNIQYF. For the CDR3, the DNA is TGTGCCAGCTCTCCGGGGCGAAACATTCAGTACTTC. The chain uses TRBV9 and TRBJ2-4; D possibly uses TRBD1 or TRBD2 (5 bases each). CDR3 length: 12 residues. V was pared by 7 bases and J by 6 bases, with 11 bases between. CDR1 and CDR2 from the germline V gene are SGDLS and YYNGEE.